A single sample gave rise to the 2 T cell receptor beta chains below, sequenced in a study of cytomegalovirus exposure and HLA in healthy donors. With 60 Vbeta and 13 Jbeta primers, the PCR was carried out. Profiling relied on immunoSEQ multiplex PCR, and the TCRdb table lists in-frame clones only, not all of them. The data hold 150,000 to 200,000 clones, with 70% to 85% observed a single time. Material: PBMCs. The receptors stem from a woman in her thirties or forties in good health and CMV-seronegative.

In this sample, this clone turned up a few times. The junction departs from germline at one end; a sequencing error may be responsible. The DNA for the CDR3 is TGTGCTAGCAGCTGGACAGGGACGCGAAACACCATATATTTT. The encoded protein is CASSWTGTRNTIYF. The J gene is TRBJ1-3, the V gene TRBV7-7; 8 positions agree with TRBD1. Germline-derived CDR1 and CDR2 are SSHAT and FNYEAQ (reference sequence). The CDR3 has 14 amino acids.

This clone occurred a few times. This sequence joins TRBV2 and TRBJ1-1, with 7 bases identical to TRBD1. There are 13 residues in the CDR3. V shed 10 bases, J shed 5 bases, and the junction held 10 bases outside the gene matches. In germline, CDR1 is SNHLY, CDR2 FYNNEI. The DNA for the CDR3 is TGTGCCACCCGACAGGGTCGGGATACTGAAGCTTTCTTT. It encodes CATRQGRDTEAFF.